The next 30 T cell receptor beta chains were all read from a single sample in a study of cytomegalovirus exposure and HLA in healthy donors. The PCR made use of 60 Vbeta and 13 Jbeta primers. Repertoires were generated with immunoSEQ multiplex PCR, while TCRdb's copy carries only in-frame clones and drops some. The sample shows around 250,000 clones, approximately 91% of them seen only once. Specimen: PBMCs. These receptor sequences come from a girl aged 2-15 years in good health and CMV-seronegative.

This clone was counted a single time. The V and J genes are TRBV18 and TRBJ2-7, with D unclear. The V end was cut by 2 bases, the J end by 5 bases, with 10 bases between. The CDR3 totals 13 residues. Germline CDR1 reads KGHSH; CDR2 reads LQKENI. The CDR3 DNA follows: TGTGCCAGCTCACCAGCTAGTACCCACGAGCAGTACTTC. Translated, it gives CASSPASTHEQYF.

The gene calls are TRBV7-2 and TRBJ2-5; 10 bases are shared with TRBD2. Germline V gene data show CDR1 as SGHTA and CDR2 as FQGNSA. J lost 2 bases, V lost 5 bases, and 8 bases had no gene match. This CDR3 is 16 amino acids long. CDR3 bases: TGTGCCAGCAGCCTCCGAGCGGGAGGGGGTCAAGAGACCCAGTACTTC. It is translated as CASSLRAGGGQETQYF.

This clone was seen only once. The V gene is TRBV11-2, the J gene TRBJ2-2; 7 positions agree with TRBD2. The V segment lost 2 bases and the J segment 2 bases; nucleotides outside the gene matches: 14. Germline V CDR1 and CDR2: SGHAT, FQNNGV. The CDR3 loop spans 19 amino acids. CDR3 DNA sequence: TGTGCCAGCAGCTTATACCCTCTTATAGCGGGTGATAACACCGGGGAGCTGTTTTTT. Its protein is CASSLYPLIAGDNTGELFF.

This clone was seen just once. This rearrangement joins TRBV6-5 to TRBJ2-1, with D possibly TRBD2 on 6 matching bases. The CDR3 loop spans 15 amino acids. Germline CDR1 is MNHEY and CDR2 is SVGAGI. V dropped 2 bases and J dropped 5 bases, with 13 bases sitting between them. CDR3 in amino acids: CASSYLLAVNNEQFF. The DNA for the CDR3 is TGTGCCAGCAGTTACCTACTAGCTGTTAACAATGAGCAGTTCTTC.

CDR3 residues: CASSLLNREGEAFF. The CDR3, as DNA: TGCGCCAGCAGCCTATTAAACAGGGAAGGTGAAGCTTTCTTT. V usage is TRBV5-1 and J usage is TRBJ1-1; D is possibly TRBD1 (6 bases). The length of the CDR3 is 14 residues. V dropped 4 bases and J dropped 7 bases, with 17 bases sitting between them. The V gene's germline CDR1 is SGHRS and CDR2 YFSETQ.

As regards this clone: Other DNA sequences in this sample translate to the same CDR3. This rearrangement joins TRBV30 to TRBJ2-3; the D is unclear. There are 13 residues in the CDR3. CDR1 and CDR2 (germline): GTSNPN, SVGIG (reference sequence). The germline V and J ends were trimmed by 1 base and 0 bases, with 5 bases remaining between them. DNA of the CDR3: TGTGCCTGGAGTGCGGGTAGCACAGATACGCAGTATTTT. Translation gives CAWSAGSTDTQYF.

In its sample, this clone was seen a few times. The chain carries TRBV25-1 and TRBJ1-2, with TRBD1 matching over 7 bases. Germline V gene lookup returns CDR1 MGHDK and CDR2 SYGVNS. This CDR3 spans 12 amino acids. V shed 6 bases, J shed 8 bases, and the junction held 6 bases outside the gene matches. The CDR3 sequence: CASRGQPGGYTF. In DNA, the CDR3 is TGTGCCAGCAGGGGACAGCCGGGGGGCTACACCTTC.

Here the CDR3 reads CASSPQTAGGNTEAFF. The CDR3, as DNA: TGTGCCAGCAGTCCCCAAACTGCGGGGGGGAACACTGAAGCTTTCTTT. The chain joins TRBV28 to TRBJ1-1; D is possibly TRBD1 (5 bases). Germline CDR1 is MDHEN and CDR2 is SYDVKM. This CDR3 is 16 amino acids long. The V end was cut by 5 bases, the J end by 1 base, with 17 bases between. Filled out from reference TRBV28 and TRBJ1-1, the complete variable domain reads DVKVTQSSRYLVKRTGEKVFLECVQDMDHENMFWYRQDPGLGLRLIYFSYDVKMKEKGDIPEGYSVSREKKERFSLILESASTNQTSMYLCASSPQTAGGNTEAFFGQGTRLTVV.

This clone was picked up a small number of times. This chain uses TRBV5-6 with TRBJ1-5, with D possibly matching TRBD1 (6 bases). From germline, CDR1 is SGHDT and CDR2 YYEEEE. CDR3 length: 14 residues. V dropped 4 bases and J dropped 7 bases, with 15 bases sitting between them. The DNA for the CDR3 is TGTGCCAGCAGCCTGGGAGGGGGACGGCAGCCCCAGCATTTT. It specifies CASSLGGGRQPQHF.

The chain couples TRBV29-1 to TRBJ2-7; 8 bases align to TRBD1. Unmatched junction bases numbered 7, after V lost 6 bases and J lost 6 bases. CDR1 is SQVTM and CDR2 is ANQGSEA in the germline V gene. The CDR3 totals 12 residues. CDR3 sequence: CSVLWTGTEQYF. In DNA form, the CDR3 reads TGCAGCGTCCTATGGACAGGGACCGAGCAGTACTTC.

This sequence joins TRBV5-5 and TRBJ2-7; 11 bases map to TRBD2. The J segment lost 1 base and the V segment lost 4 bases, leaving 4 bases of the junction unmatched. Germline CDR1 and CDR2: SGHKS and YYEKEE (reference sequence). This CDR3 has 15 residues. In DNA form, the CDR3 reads TGTGCCAGCAGCCCGGGACTAGCGGCTTCCTACGAGCAGTACTTC. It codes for CASSPGLAASYEQYF.

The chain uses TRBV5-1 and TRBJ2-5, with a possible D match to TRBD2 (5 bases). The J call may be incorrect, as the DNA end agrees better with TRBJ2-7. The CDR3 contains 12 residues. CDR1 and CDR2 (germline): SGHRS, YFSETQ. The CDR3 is CASSLVEDEQYF. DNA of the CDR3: TGCGCCAGCAGCTTGGTGGAGGACGAGCAGTACTTC.

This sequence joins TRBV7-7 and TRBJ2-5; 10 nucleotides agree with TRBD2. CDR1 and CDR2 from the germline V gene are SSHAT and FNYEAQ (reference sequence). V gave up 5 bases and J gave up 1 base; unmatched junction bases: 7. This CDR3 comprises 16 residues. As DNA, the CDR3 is TGTGCCAGCAGCCTGAGCCGGACTAGCGGCCAAGAGACCCAGTACTTC. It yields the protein CASSLSRTSGQETQYF.

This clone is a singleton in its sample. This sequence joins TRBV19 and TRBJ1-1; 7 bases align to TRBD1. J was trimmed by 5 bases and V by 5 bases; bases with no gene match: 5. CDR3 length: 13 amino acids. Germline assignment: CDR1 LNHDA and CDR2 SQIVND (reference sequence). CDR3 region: CASSVTGATEAFF. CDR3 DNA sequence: TGTGCCAGTAGTGTCACAGGGGCAACTGAAGCTTTCTTT.

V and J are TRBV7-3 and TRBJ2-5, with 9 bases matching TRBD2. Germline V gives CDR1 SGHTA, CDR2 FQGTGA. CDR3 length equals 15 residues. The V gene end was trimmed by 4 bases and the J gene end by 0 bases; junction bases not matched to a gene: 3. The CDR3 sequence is CASSSIAGDQETQYF. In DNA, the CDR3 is TGTGCCAGCAGCTCAATAGCGGGGGACCAAGAGACCCAGTACTTC.

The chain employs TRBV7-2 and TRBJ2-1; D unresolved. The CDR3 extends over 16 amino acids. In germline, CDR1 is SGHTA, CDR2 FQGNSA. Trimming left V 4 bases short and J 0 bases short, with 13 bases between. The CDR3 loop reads CASSSRLFSSYNEQFF. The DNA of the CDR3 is TGTGCCAGCAGCTCCAGACTTTTTAGCTCCTACAATGAGCAGTTCTTC.

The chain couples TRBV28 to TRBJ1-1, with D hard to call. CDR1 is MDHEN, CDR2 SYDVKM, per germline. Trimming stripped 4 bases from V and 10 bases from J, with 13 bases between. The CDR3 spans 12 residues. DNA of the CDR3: TGTGCCAGCAGTTCAGCCACGGGTGGAGCTTTCTTT. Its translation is CASSSATGGAFF.

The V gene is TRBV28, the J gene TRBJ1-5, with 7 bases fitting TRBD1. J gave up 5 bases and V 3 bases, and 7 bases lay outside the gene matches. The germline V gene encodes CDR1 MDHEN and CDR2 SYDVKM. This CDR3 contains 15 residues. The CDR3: CASSFVQQGHQPQHF. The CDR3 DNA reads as TGTGCCAGCAGTTTCGTACAACAGGGGCATCAGCCCCAGCATTTT.

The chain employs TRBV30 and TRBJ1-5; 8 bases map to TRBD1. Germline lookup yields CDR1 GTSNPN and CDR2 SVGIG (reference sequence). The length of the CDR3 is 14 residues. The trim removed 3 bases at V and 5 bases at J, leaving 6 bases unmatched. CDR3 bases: TGTGCCTGGAGCTCAGGGGGCGGGGATCAGCCCCAGCATTTT. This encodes CAWSSGGGDQPQHF.

CDR3 sequence: CASSLDREASTEAFF. The CDR3 DNA reads TGCGCCAGCAGCTTAGACAGGGAGGCGAGCACTGAAGCTTTCTTT. The rearrangement uses TRBV5-1 and TRBJ1-1, with 7 bases that match TRBD1. Unmatched junction bases numbered 8, after V lost 2 bases and J lost 4 bases. The CDR3 has 15 residues. The germline CDR1 and CDR2 sequences are SGHRS and YFSETQ. Variable domain in full (rest from reference TRBV5-1 and TRBJ1-1): KAGVTQTPRYLIKTRGQQVTLSCSPISGHRSVSWYQQTPGQGLQFLFEYFSETQRNKGNFPGRFSGRQFSNSRSEMNVSTLELGDSALYLCASSLDREASTEAFFGQGTRLTVV.

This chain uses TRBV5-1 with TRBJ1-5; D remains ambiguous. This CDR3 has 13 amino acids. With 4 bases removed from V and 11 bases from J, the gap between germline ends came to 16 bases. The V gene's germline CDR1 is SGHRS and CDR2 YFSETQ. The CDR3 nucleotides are TGCGCCAGCAGCATGGCCCCCGACGGAGCCCAGCATTTT. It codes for CASSMAPDGAQHF.

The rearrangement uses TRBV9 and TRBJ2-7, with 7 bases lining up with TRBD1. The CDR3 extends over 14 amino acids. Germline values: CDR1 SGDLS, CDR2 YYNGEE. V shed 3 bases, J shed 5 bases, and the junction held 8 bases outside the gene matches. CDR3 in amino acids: CASSARGGENEQYF. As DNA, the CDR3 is TGTGCCAGCAGCGCCCGAGGGGGCGAGAACGAGCAGTACTTC.

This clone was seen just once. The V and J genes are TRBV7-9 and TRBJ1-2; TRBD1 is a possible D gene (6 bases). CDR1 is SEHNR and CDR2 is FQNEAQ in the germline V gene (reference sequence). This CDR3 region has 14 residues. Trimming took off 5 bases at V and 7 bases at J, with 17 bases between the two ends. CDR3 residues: CASSVHHREGGYTF. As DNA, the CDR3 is TGTGCCAGCAGCGTCCACCACAGGGAAGGTGGCTACACCTTC. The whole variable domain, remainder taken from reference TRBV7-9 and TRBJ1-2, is DTGVSQNPRHKITKRGQNVTFRCDPISEHNRLYWYRQTLGQGPEFLTYFQNEAQLEKSRLLSDRFSAERPKGSFSTLEIQRTEQGDSAMYLCASSVHHREGGYTFGSGTRLTVV.

The CDR3 region has the DNA TGTGCCAGCAGCCGCGGGGTGAACACTGAAGCTTTCTTT. This encodes CASSRGVNTEAFF. The rearrangement links TRBV5-6 to TRBJ1-1; the D is unclear. The CDR3 spans 13 residues. Germline loops: CDR1 SGHDT, CDR2 YYEEEE. Trimming removed 4 bases at V and 0 bases at J, with 7 bases between.

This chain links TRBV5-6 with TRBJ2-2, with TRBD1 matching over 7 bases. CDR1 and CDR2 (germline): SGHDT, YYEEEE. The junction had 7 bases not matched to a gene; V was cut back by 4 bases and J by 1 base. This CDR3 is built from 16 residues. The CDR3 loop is CASSPLDRMNTGELFF. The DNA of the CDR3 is TGTGCCAGCAGCCCCTTGGACAGGATGAACACCGGGGAGCTGTTTTTT.

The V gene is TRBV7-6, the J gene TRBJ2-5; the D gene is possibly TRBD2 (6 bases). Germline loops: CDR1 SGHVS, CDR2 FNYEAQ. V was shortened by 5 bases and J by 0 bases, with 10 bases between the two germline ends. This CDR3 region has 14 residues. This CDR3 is CASSPRDYQETQYF. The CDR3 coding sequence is TGTGCCAGCAGCCCGAGGGACTACCAAGAGACCCAGTACTTC.

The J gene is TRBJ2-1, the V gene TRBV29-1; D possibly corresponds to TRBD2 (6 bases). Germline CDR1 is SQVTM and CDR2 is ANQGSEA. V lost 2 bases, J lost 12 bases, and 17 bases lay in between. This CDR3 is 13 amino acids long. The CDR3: CSVELSRSGGQFF. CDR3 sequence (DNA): TGCAGCGTTGAACTAAGCAGGTCCGGGGGGCAGTTCTTC.

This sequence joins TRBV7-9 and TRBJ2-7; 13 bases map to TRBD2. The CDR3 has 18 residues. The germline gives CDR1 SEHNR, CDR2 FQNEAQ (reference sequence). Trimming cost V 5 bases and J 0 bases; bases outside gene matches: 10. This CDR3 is CASSLDQLAGGRSYEQYF. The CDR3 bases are TGTGCCAGCAGCCTAGATCAACTAGCGGGGGGGCGCTCCTACGAGCAGTACTTC.

CDR3 in amino acids: CASSQEPRTGGNIQYF. CDR3 coding DNA: TGCGCCAGCAGCCAAGAACCGCGTACGGGAGGAAACATTCAGTACTTC. The rearrangement uses TRBV4-1 and TRBJ2-4, with 7 bases fitting TRBD2. V shed 0 bases and J 6 bases; nucleotides not matched to a gene: 8. CDR1 is MGHRA and CDR2 is YSYEKL in the germline V gene. This CDR3 is 16 amino acids long.

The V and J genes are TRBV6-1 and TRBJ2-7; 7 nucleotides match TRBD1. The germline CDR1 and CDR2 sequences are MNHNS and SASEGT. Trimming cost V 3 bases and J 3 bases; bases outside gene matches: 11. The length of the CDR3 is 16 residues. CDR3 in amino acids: CASSDFPAGGDYEQYF. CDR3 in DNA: TGTGCCAGCAGTGATTTCCCGGCAGGGGGAGACTACGAGCAGTACTTC.